This T cell receptor (beta chain) was identified during a study of monozygotic twins with inflammatory bowel disease. Broader study findings: Reduced clonotype sharing with other individuals was observed in IBD patients relative to healthy twins, especially with disease activity.

Blood (about 2.5 ml) was collected from every donor individually. Blood samples, whole and unsorted for T cells, yielded the isolated total RNA. Comment on this clonotype: No antigen is known for it.

Template switching introduced UMIs that contain a 6-nucleotide sample barcode. TCRdb reprocessed the 5' RACE reads and keeps a single row for each CDR3 protein, giving no DNA. This table holds about 380,000 distinct CDR3 sequences. CDR3 length: 15 amino acids. CDR1 and CDR2 (germline): SGHTA, FQGNSA. The chain couples TRBV7-2 to TRBJ2-7. The sequence came from a human donor with ulcerative colitis or Crohn's disease, or a healthy co-twin of an affected twin (not recorded which). The sample comprised blood. CDR3 amino acids: CASSLHSESSYEQYF.